A selection of T cell receptor beta chains follows, all from one sample in a study of T cell responses to AZD1222 COVID-19 vaccine. Sequencing used immunoSEQ multiplex PCR; TCRdb keeps in-frame clones, though not all of them. The sample has roughly 150,000 clones; more than 85% are singletons. Sequencing used peripheral blood, obtained on day 0 of AZD1222 vaccination. These receptors all come from an adult in good health. Each CDR3 is given with its conserved first and last residue. The order of the fields is D gene, clone size, V gene, J gene, CDR3 DNA, CDR3 protein. The D gene is left open where the match is weak. A row's size may be missing; if present it is once, few, many or a size class.

>-|-|TRBV2|TRBJ1-6
TGTGCCAGCATGTTGGCTAATTCACCCCTCCACTTT
CASMLANSPLHF
>-|-|TRBV30|TRBJ2-2
TGTGCCTGGGGCCGGGTGTCGAACACCGGGGAGCTGTTTTTT
CAWGRVSNTGELFF
>TRBD1|once|TRBV13|TRBJ1-6
TGTGCCAGCAGCGCCAACAGGGGGCAAGGATCACCCCTCCACTTT
CASSANRGQGSPLHF
>-|-|TRBV7-9|TRBJ2-7
TGTGCCAGCAGCTTGGGACCCTCCGGGATCCTCTCCTACGAGCAGTACTTC
CASSLGPSGILSYEQYF
>TRBD1|-|TRBV18|TRBJ1-5
TGTGCCAGCTCCCAGGGGGCAGGGGGCAGTCAGCCCCAGCATTTT
CASSQGAGGSQPQHF
>-|-|TRBV27|TRBJ1-4
TGTGCCAGCAGTTTATATGGGGGGCTTATTGAAAAACTGTTTTTT
CASSLYGGLIEKLFF
>-|-|TRBV7-3|TRBJ2-3
TGTGCCAGCAGCTTAACCCCTAGCACAGATACGCAGTATTTT
CASSLTPSTDTQYF
>TRBD2|-|TRBV5-1|TRBJ2-1
TGCGCCAGCAGCCCGGGGAGTGGGCGGGGGGCCTACAATGAGCAGTTCTTC
CASSPGSGRGAYNEQFF
>-|once|TRBV6-1|TRBJ1-5
TGTGCCAGCAGTGAATTACTGGTTGGCAGGGTCAATCAGCCCCAGCATTTT
CASSELLVGRVNQPQHF
>-|-|TRBV18|TRBJ2-7
TGTGCCAGCTCAAGCCCAAGACAGAACGAGCAGTACTTC
CASSSPRQNEQYF
>-|-|TRBV19|TRBJ2-2
TGTGCCAGTAGTATTGCAGGGGACACCGGGGAGCTGTTTTTT
CASSIAGDTGELFF
>TRBD2|-|TRBV7-9|TRBJ2-7
TGTGCCAGCAGCTTCGGGGAACGCGGGGGGGTCTCCTACGAGCAGTACTTC
CASSFGERGGVSYEQYF
>-|-|TRBV15|TRBJ1-3
TGTGCCACCATGGGGCTTTCAGGGATCTCTGGAAACACCATATATTTT
CATMGLSGISGNTIYF
>TRBD2|-|TRBV7-2|TRBJ2-7
TGTGCCAGCAGCTTGACTAGCGGGAGTCTCTCCTACGAGCAGTACTTC
CASSLTSGSLSYEQYF
>TRBD1|-|TRBV10-3|TRBJ2-3
TGTGCCATCAACGGACAGGGGGCAACAGATACGCAGTATTTT
CAINGQGATDTQYF
>-|-|TRBV2|TRBJ1-5
TGTGCCAGCAGAGAATCGACAGTGAGGAGCAATCAGCCCCAGCATTTT
CASRESTVRSNQPQHF
>-|-|TRBV6-6|TRBJ2-2
TGTGCCAGCACCCTCGTAGCGCGGGACACCGGGGAGCTGTTTTTT
CASTLVARDTGELFF
>TRBD2|-|TRBV5-8|TRBJ2-3
TGTGCCAGCAGCTCGCCAGCGGGGGGTGGCACAGATACGCAGTATTTT
CASSSPAGGGTDTQYF
>-|few|TRBV27|TRBJ1-5
TGTGCCAGCAGTCTGAGGGAAGGTCAGCCCCAGCATTTT
CASSLREGQPQHF
>TRBD1|-|TRBV3-1/TRBV3-2|TRBJ1-2
TGTGCCAGCAGCCAAGCGGGACAGGAACACTATGGCTACACCTTC
CASSQAGQEHYGYTF
>-|-|TRBV2|TRBJ2-7
TGTGCCAGCAGCTGGGGTGTCCGCGCCTACGAGCAGTACTTC
CASSWGVRAYEQYF
>-|-|TRBV30|TRBJ2-7
TGTGCCTGGAGCCGAGGGGGTTACGAGCAGTACTTC
CAWSRGGYEQYF
>-|once|TRBV6-5|TRBJ2-7
TGTGCCAGCAGCTCAGGGGAGGCACCCTACGAGCAGTACTTC
CASSSGEAPYEQYF
>-|-|TRBV19|TRBJ2-1
TGTGCCAGTAGTATAGGGCTGGATGAGCAGTTCTTC
CASSIGLDEQFF
>-|-|TRBV5-3|TRBJ2-7
TGTGCCAGAAGCCGGAACCGGGACCCAGGCCCCTACGAGCAGTACTTC
CARSRNRDPGPYEQYF
>-|-|TRBV19|TRBJ1-6
TGTGCCAGTAGTATAGCCAGCTCCTATAATTCACCCCTCCACTTT
CASSIASSYNSPLHF
>-|-|TRBV24-1|TRBJ1-6
TGTGCCACCAGTGATACGACCAGGGAATCGGACTTT
CATSDTTRESDF
>TRBD1|-|TRBV4-3|TRBJ2-3
TGCGCCAGCAGCCCGGACAGGGGGAGAGAAGATACGCAGTATTTT
CASSPDRGREDTQYF
>-|-|TRBV6-5|TRBJ1-4
TGTGCCAGCAGCGCCCCTCCAGGGCGAAATGAAAAACTGTTTTTT
CASSAPPGRNEKLFF
>-|-|TRBV10-3|TRBJ2-4
TGTGCCATCAAGGAAAGGGTGGACAAAAACATTCAGTACTTC
CAIKERVDKNIQYF
>-|once|TRBV2|TRBJ1-4
TGTGCCAGCAGTCCCCCGGTAGAGCAAAAACTGTTTTTT
CASSPPVEQKLFF
>TRBD1|-|TRBV27|TRBJ1-5
TGTGCCAGCAGGCCTTACAGGGGGCAGGGCAATCAGCCCCAGCATTTT
CASRPYRGQGNQPQHF
>-|-|TRBV4-1|TRBJ2-2
TGCGCCAGCAGCCGAGCTCCCCTCCCGCTGGGGACCGGGGAGCTGTTTTTT
CASSRAPLPLGTGELFF
>-|-|TRBV9|TRBJ2-4
TGTGCCAGCAGCGTAGCAACGGGGAGTATTGACATTCAGTACTTC
CASSVATGSIDIQYF
>TRBD1|-|TRBV4-1|TRBJ1-5
TGCGCCAGCAGCCAATCCGAAGCGGGGTGGACAGGGTCGGGTTTTCAGCCCCAGCATTTT
CASSQSEAGWTGSGFQPQHF
>TRBD1|-|TRBV7-9|TRBJ1-4
TGTGCCAGCAGCTCGACCAGGGGGCCCGGGGATGAAAAACTGTTTTTT
CASSSTRGPGDEKLFF
>-|-|TRBV28|TRBJ1-2
TGTGCCAGCAGTTTAGGACAGAACTATGGCTACACCTTC
CASSLGQNYGYTF
>-|once|TRBV2|TRBJ2-2
TGTGCCAGCACCTTCGGTTACACCGGGGAGCTGTTTTTT
CASTFGYTGELFF
>TRBD2|few|TRBV5-1|TRBJ2-3
TGCGCCAGCAGGGCCCTAGCGGGAGGGATAGGAGCAGATACGCAGTATTTT
CASRALAGGIGADTQYF
>-|-|TRBV27|TRBJ2-1
TGTGCCAGCCGGGGGGCGGGAGCTGAGCAGTTCTTC
CASRGAGAEQFF
>TRBD2|once|TRBV19|TRBJ2-1
TGTGCCAGTAGTTATAGCGGGGGAACCTACAATGAGCAGTTCTTC
CASSYSGGTYNEQFF
>-|-|TRBV7-2|TRBJ1-2
TGTGCCAGCAGCCACCCTACCCAGGGGTCTGGCTACACCTTC
CASSHPTQGSGYTF
>-|-|TRBV10-3|TRBJ2-7
TGTGCCATCAGTAACACCTACGAGCAGTACTTC
CAISNTYEQYF